These T cell receptor beta chains were read from a single sample in a study of blood T cell repertoires in COVID-19. The method was immunoSEQ multiplex PCR; TCRdb's version includes in-frame clones alone and lacks a portion of them. The sample comprises tens of thousands of clones, approximately 80% of which are singletons, and roughly 5.2% rests with the top ten. The specimen was peripheral blood. All receptors come from a man over 45 with active COVID-19. CDR3s include the opening cysteine and the closing phenylalanine or tryptophan. D genes are given only for firm matches. Not every row has a clone size; where given, it reads once, few, many or a size class.

d_call	v_call	clone_size	j_call	cdr3_aa	cdr3_nt
-	TRBV6-2/TRBV6-3	-	TRBJ1-2	CASSYSIGDYGYTF	TGTGCCAGCAGTTACTCGATAGGGGACTATGGCTACACCTTC
-	TRBV7-6	-	TRBJ1-3	CASSFRQDSGNTIYF	TGTGCCAGCAGCTTCCGACAGGACTCTGGAAACACCATATATTTT
TRBD1	TRBV28	-	TRBJ2-7	CASSFSGQGYPGQYF	TGTGCCAGCAGTTTTTCCGGACAGGGGTATCCTGGGCAGTACTTC
TRBD2	TRBV7-2	-	TRBJ2-5	CASSSRTSGGRETQYF	TGTGCCAGCAGCTCGAGGACTAGCGGGGGCCGGGAGACCCAGTACTTC
-	TRBV19	-	TRBJ2-5	CASSIDGQETQYF	TGTGCCAGTAGTATTGACGGGCAAGAGACCCAGTACTTC
TRBD2	TRBV25-1	-	TRBJ2-7	CASSNGGLAGYEQYF	TGTGCCAGCAGTAACGGGGGACTAGCGGGATACGAGCAGTACTTC
TRBD1	TRBV7-2	-	TRBJ1-4	CASNERGGPNEKLFF	TGTGCCAGCAACGAACGAGGGGGCCCTAATGAAAAACTGTTTTTT
-	TRBV2	-	TRBJ1-6	CASSERQSMSSYNSPLHF	TGTGCCAGCAGTGAGAGGCAGTCCATGAGCTCCTATAATTCACCCCTCCACTTT
TRBD1	TRBV7-2	few	TRBJ1-3	CASSIRPGQGFGNTIYF	TGTGCCAGCAGCATTCGTCCGGGACAGGGTTTCGGAAACACCATATATTTT
TRBD2	TRBV2	-	TRBJ2-3	CASRVKAGRAGADTQYF	TGTGCCAGCAGGGTCAAAGCGGGGAGGGCCGGGGCAGATACGCAGTATTTT
TRBD2	TRBV3-1/TRBV3-2	-	TRBJ2-2	CASSPHSGTNTGELFF	TGTGCCAGCAGCCCTCATAGCGGGACGAACACCGGGGAGCTGTTTTTT
-	TRBV5-1	-	TRBJ2-3	CASSIARATDTQYF	TGCGCCAGCAGCATTGCTAGAGCCACAGATACGCAGTATTTT
TRBD1	TRBV29-1	-	TRBJ2-3	CSVEDLTGGVTDTQYF	TGCAGCGTTGAAGATCTTACAGGGGGCGTCACAGATACGCAGTATTTT
TRBD2	TRBV9	once	TRBJ2-7	CASSPRGGVYEQYF	TGTGCCAGCAGCCCCCGGGGGGGGGTCTACGAGCAGTACTTC
TRBD1	TRBV19	-	TRBJ1-1	CASSPADRANTEAFF	TGTGCCAGTAGTCCCGCGGACAGGGCGAACACTGAAGCTTTCTTT
-	TRBV3-1/TRBV3-2	-	TRBJ2-5	CASSQARGFDATQYF	TGTGCCAGCAGCCAAGCCCGGGGTTTCGATGCGACCCAGTACTTC
-	TRBV5-1	once	TRBJ2-1	CASRRDTYNEQFF	TGCGCCAGCAGACGGGACACGTACAATGAGCAGTTCTTC
-	TRBV7-9	-	TRBJ2-3	CASSSTRGAGSVDTQYF	TGTGCCAGCAGCTCGACCCGCGGGGCAGGGAGCGTGGATACGCAGTATTTT
-	TRBV2	-	TRBJ1-1	CASSVREGAEAFF	TGTGCCAGCAGTGTTCGCGAAGGAGCTGAAGCTTTCTTT
TRBD2	TRBV7-2	once	TRBJ2-5	CASSSPAGGQETQYF	TGTGCCAGCAGCTCACCAGCGGGGGGTCAAGAGACCCAGTACTTC
-	TRBV7-7	few	TRBJ1-1	CASSRDADTEAFF	TGTGCCAGCAGCCGAGACGCGGACACTGAAGCTTTCTTT
-	TRBV14	once	TRBJ2-3	CASSQAGDTQYF	TGTGCCAGCAGCCAAGCGGGAGATACGCAGTATTTT
TRBD2	TRBV6-2/TRBV6-3	few	TRBJ2-7	CASSLLAGGNEQYF	TGTGCCAGCAGCCTACTAGCGGGAGGGAACGAGCAGTACTTC
-	TRBV18	once	TRBJ2-7	CASSPARPSSSYEQYF	TGTGCCAGCTCACCCGCAAGGCCCTCTAGCTCCTACGAGCAGTACTTC
-	TRBV29-1	-	TRBJ1-1	CSAAAQMNTEAFF	TGCAGCGCAGCCGCACAGATGAACACTGAAGCTTTCTTT
-	TRBV18	-	TRBJ1-6	CASSDLRGSYNSPLHF	TGTGCCAGCTCAGATTTACGGGGATCCTATAATTCACCCCTCCACTTT
-	TRBV7-9	once	TRBJ1-4	CASSLDRQGEKLFF	TGTGCCAGCAGCTTAGACCGGCAGGGAGAAAAACTGTTTTTT
TRBD2	TRBV5-1	-	TRBJ2-1	CASSLTGRANEQFF	TGCGCCAGCAGCTTGACCGGGAGGGCAAATGAGCAGTTCTTC
-	TRBV7-2	-	TRBJ2-5	CASSLGRKGETQYF	TGTGCCAGCAGCCTTGGCAGGAAGGGGGAGACCCAGTACTTC
TRBD2	TRBV6-2/TRBV6-3	-	TRBJ2-2	CASSSPATSGITNTGELFF	TGTGCCAGCAGTTCCCCGGCGACTAGCGGGATCACGAACACCGGGGAGCTGTTTTTT
-	TRBV7-2	-	TRBJ1-5	CASSPRTSGGQPQHF	TGTGCCAGCAGCCCAAGGACGTCGGGGGGTCAGCCCCAGCATTTT
TRBD1	TRBV6-2/TRBV6-3	-	TRBJ2-7	CASSIPRTGDTQPQYF	TGTGCCAGCAGTATACCGCGGACAGGGGATACCCAGCCTCAGTACTTC
-	TRBV5-1	-	TRBJ2-3	CASSVSLASPGTQYF	TGCGCCAGCAGCGTGAGCCTAGCGAGCCCTGGTACGCAGTATTTT
TRBD1	TRBV5-4	-	TRBJ2-6	CASSAGQGFVAGANVLTF	TGTGCCAGCAGCGCCGGACAGGGGTTTGTCGCTGGGGCCAACGTCCTGACTTTC
-	TRBV12-3/TRBV12-4	-	TRBJ1-5	CASGGTQPQHF	TGTGCCAGCGGAGGGACTCAGCCCCAGCATTTT
-	TRBV5-5	-	TRBJ1-5	CASSLGGNSNQPQHF	TGTGCCAGCAGCTTGGGAGGGAATAGCAATCAGCCCCAGCATTTT
-	TRBV7-9	-	TRBJ2-1	CASSLVVGANNEQFF	TGTGCCAGCAGCTTAGTTGTGGGGGCTAACAATGAGCAGTTCTTC
-	TRBV28	-	TRBJ2-3	CASASRGGFGTDTQYF	TGTGCCAGCGCCTCTAGGGGCGGCTTCGGCACAGATACGCAGTATTTT
TRBD1	TRBV9	once	TRBJ1-4	CASSARTGVGEKLFF	TGTGCCAGCAGCGCCCGGACAGGGGTGGGAGAAAAACTGTTTTTT
-	TRBV6-6	few	TRBJ1-2	CASSFSDSYYGYTF	TGTGCCAGCAGTTTTTCCGACAGCTACTATGGCTACACCTTC
TRBD1	TRBV7-8	-	TRBJ2-7	CASSPGQGFIGEQYF	TGTGCCAGCAGCCCTGGACAGGGGTTTATCGGGGAGCAGTACTTC
-	TRBV6-6	few	TRBJ1-1	CASSYSIGTSNTEAFF	TGTGCCAGCAGTTACTCGATCGGGACATCGAACACTGAAGCTTTCTTT
TRBD2	TRBV4-1	-	TRBJ2-2	CASSQIPGGVNTGELFF	TGCGCCAGCAGCCAAATACCCGGGGGGGTCAACACCGGGGAGCTGTTTTTT
TRBD2	TRBV5-1	-	TRBJ2-7	CASSPTSGSSLLYEQYF	TGCGCCAGCAGCCCGACTAGCGGGAGTTCCCTCCTCTACGAGCAGTACTTC
-	TRBV11-2	-	TRBJ2-6	CASSAREPGANVLTF	TGTGCCAGCAGCGCCAGGGAACCTGGGGCCAACGTCCTGACTTTC
-	TRBV29-1	-	TRBJ1-2	CSAAGGSGYTF	TGCAGCGCCGCGGGGGGCAGTGGCTACACCTTC
-	TRBV24-1	-	TRBJ2-3	CATSGRYGATDTQYF	TGTGCCACCAGTGGTAGATATGGGGCAACAGATACGCAGTATTTT
-	TRBV7-9	-	TRBJ2-5	CASSLGMGGETQYF	TGTGCCAGCAGCTTAGGGATGGGCGGGGAGACCCAGTACTTC
-	TRBV24-1	-	TRBJ1-1	CATSATDNPSGAFF	TGTGCCACCAGCGCGACCGACAACCCAAGCGGAGCTTTCTTT
-	TRBV5-6	-	TRBJ2-2	CASSLFQTNTGELFF	TGTGCCAGCAGCTTGTTCCAGACGAACACCGGGGAGCTGTTTTTT
-	TRBV5-1	-	TRBJ2-7	CASSPLDVTYEQYF	TGCGCCAGCAGCCCCTTAGATGTAACCTACGAGCAGTACTTC